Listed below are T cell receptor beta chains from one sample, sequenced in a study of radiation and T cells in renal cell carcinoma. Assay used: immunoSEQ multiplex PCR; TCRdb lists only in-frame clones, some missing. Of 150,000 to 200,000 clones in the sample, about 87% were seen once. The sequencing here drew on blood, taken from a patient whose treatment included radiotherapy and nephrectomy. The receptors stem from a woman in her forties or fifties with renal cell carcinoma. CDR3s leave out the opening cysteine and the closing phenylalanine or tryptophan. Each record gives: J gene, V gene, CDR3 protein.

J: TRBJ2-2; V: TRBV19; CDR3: ASSLWTGSTGELF
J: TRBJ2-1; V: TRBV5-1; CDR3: ASSSGLAGGYGSDEQF
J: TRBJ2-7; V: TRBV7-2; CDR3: ASSLGLAGGVAEQY
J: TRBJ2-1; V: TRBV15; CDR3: ATSRGLAGGNEQF
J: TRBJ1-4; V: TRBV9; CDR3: ASSPGGDGEKLF
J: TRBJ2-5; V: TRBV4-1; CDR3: ASSRTSGGAAQETQY
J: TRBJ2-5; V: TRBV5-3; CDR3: ARRGGIMQETQY
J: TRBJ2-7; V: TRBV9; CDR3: ASSVGQEGYEQY
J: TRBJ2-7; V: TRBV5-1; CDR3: ASSPDRPYQGSNYEQY
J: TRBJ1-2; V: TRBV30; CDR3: AWSVVTGNRGYT
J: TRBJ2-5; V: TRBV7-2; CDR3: ASSLIGEETQY
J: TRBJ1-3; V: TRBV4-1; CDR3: ASSQDVLGRSGNTIY
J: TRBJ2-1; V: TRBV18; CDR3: ASSPPVAGGYNEQF
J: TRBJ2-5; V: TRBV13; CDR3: ASSLRTAQETQY
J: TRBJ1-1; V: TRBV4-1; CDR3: ASSRSAYMNTEAF
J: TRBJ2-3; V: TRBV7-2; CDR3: ASSLVAGLTDTQY
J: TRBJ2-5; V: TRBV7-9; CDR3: ASSLLARETQY
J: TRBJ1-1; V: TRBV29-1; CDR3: SVGTFAAF
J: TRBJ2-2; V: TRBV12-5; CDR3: ASGSWDRVGTGELF
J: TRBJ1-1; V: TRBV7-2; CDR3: ASSSTVNTEAF
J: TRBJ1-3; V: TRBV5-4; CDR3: ASSLGSPSGNTIY
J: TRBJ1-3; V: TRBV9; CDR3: ASSAPGAGNTIY
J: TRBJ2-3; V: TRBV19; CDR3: ASSKGPGTSGSTDTQY
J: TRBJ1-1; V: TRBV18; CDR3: ASSHNQGKSTEAF
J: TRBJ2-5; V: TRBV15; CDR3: ATSRATSGEETQY
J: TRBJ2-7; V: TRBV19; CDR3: ASRQLAGDSYEQY
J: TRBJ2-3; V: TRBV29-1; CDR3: SVVGTGENLDTQY
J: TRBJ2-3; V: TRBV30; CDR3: AWRFGGGDTQY
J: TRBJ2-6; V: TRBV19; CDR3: ASSSRSSGANVLT
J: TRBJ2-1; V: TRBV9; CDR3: ASSVVSSGGLQF
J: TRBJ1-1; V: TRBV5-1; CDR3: ASSLTGTNTEAF
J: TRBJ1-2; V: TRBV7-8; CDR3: ASSMGQGAYGYT
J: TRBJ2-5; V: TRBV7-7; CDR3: ASSSQGLQETQY
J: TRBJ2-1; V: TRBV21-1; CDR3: ASSKEGVRAGANEQF
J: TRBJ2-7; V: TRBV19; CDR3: ASSGRTGDEQY
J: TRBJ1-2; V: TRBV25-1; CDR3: ASSERRTGNYGYT
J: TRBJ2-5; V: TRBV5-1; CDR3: ASSSGLTQETQY
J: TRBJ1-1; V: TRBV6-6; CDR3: ASSYSGGTEAF
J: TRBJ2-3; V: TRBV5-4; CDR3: ASSLLAGGPTDTQY
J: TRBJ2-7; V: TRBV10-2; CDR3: ASSEIRPDNYEQY
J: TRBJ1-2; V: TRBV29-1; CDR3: SVSGDLGYT